This T cell receptor (beta chain) derives from a study of a mutant IDH1 vaccine in newly diagnosed glioma. Looking at the study overall: During weeks 1, 3, 5, 7, 11, 15, 19 and 23, patients received eight vaccinations. Treated patients comprised 62.5% males and about 38% females, mean age approximately 42 years. It was radiotherapy, temozolomide, or both that patients received previously, with most receiving both. Study-wide results and limits: Pseudoprogression seemingly bore no relation to changes in top peripheral T cell clonotypes.

The CDR3 extends over 14 amino acids. Trimming took off 3 bases at V and 2 bases at J, with 10 bases between the two ends. CDR1 is MNHEY, CDR2 SVGAGI, per germline. Described time point: week 23, last vaccination. With topical imiquimod, each dose of the vaccine consisted of 300 ug of mutant IDH1 20-mer peptide. For this clone: Its matching antigen is unknown.

Sequenced by immunoSEQ multiplex PCR; TCRdb stores in-frame clones only, minus some. The table records around 78,000 clones, almost 85% of them present only once. The source is a young man with glioma. Some clones in this sample may be carry-over from other donors' samples. The sequenced sample was PBMCs, obtained from a glioma patient whose treatment included an IDH1 peptide vaccine. The chain recombines TRBV6-5 with TRBJ1-1; the D is unclear. CDR3 DNA sequence: TGTGCCAGCAGTTATAGGAGACTAAACACTGAAGCTTTCTTT. Translating it yields CASSYRRLNTEAFF.